This T cell receptor (beta chain) was profiled in a study of blood T cell repertoires in COVID-19. This clone was detected only a few times. The assay was immunoSEQ multiplex PCR, and TCRdb's table has in-frame clones only and misses some. The data hold roughly 200,000 clones, with approximately 78% observed a single time. This sequence originates from an elderly woman with COVID-19, enrolled during active disease. The sample was peripheral blood.

Here the CDR3 DNA reads TGTGCCAGTAACGCCCCAGGGGTTGCCTATGGCTACACCTTC. Amino acids: CASNAPGVAYGYTF. This chain links TRBV19 with TRBJ1-2; tentative D call: TRBD1 (6 bases). There are 14 residues in the CDR3. Trimming left V 7 bases short and J 4 bases short, with 16 bases between. The germline V gene has CDR1 LNHDA and CDR2 SQIVND (reference sequence).